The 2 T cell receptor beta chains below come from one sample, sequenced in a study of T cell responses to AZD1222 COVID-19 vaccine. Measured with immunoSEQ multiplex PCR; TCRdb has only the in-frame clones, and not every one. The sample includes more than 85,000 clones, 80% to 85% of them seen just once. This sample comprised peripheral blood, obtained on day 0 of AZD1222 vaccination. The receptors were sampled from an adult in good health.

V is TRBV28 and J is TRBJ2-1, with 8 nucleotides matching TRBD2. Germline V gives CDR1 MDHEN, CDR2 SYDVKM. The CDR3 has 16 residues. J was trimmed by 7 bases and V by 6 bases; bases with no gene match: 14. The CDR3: CASSLGGSGSSNEQFF. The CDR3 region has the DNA TGTGCCAGCAGCCTGGGGGGCAGCGGGAGTTCGAATGAGCAGTTCTTC.

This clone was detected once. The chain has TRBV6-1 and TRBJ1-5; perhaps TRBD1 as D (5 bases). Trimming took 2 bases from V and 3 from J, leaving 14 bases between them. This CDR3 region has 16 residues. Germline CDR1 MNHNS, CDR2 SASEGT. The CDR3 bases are TGTGCCAGCAGTGAACCCACTACAGGCGCCAATCAGCCCCAGCATTTT. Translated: CASSEPTTGANQPQHF.